This T cell receptor beta chain is drawn from a study of T cells after yellow fever vaccination. The wider study: Fractions with few cells were prepared using SMART-Seq v4 Ultra Low Input.

TCRdb ran MiXCR on the 5' RACE reads and lists one entry per CDR3 protein. This sample has about 430,000 distinct CDR3 sequences; roughly a sixth occur once, and the top ten carry roughly a sixth. Trimming took 6 bases from V and 3 from J; bases not matched to a gene: 3. This CDR3 contains 14 residues. Per germline, CDR1 ENHRY and CDR2 SYGVKD. Sequences were derived from PBMCs, sampled before the yellow fever booster vaccination. The chain carries TRBV10-3 and TRBJ1-1; 11 positions match TRBD1. The clonotype was recovered from a young man who received the YFV17D yellow fever vaccine. CDR3 coding DNA: TGTGCCATCAGGCGGGGACAGGGGGACACTGAAGCTTTCTTT. This sequence encodes CAIRRGQGDTEAFF.